The 18 T cell receptor beta chains below were found in one sample sequenced in a study of OX40 agonist ivuxolimab in advanced cancers. Sequencing used immunoSEQ multiplex PCR; TCRdb keeps in-frame clones, though not all of them. The sample has 65,000 to 80,000 clones, roughly 80% seen once. Sequenced material: CD4+ or CD8+ T cells sorted from blood, taken in a trial of the OX40 agonist ivuxolimab. These TCRs come from an adult with an advanced solid tumor such as melanoma, head and neck, liver or kidney cancer.

This clone was seen more than once but under ten times. The chain combines TRBV29-1 with TRBJ1-2; D unclear. The V gene lost 7 bases and the J gene lost 6 bases, with 12 bases spanning the gap. There are 11 residues in the CDR3. Per germline, CDR1 SQVTM and CDR2 ANQGSEA. CDR3 sequence reads: CSASSGNGYTF. DNA of the CDR3: TGCAGCGCTAGCTCGGGGAATGGCTACACCTTC.

The chain carries TRBV5-4 and TRBJ1-4; D remains ambiguous. The V and J ends lost 5 bases and 8 bases respectively, with 7 bases between them. This CDR3 spans 11 amino acids. CDR1 is SGHNT and CDR2 is YYREEE in the germline V gene (reference sequence). CDR3 residues: CASRWSEKLFF. CDR3 in DNA: TGTGCCAGCAGATGGAGCGAAAAACTGTTTTTT.

The J gene is TRBJ2-7, the V gene TRBV28; no definite D call. The V gene lost 2 bases and the J gene lost 7 bases, with 15 bases spanning the gap. The CDR3 covers 14 residues. CDR1 is MDHEN and CDR2 is SYDVKM in the germline V gene. CDR3 nucleotide sequence: TGTGCCAGCAGTTTACCAGAACTGGCTGGGGAGCAGTACTTC. Translated: CASSLPELAGEQYF.

This clone was counted once. The chain joins TRBV9 to TRBJ1-1; no clear D gene. Germline loops: CDR1 SGDLS, CDR2 YYNGEE. V was cut by 0 bases and J by 3 bases, with 6 bases left in between. This CDR3 is 13 amino acids long. CDR3 DNA sequence: TGTGCCAGCAGCGTAGGCTGGGACACTGAAGCTTTCTTT. It is translated as CASSVGWDTEAFF.

The chain recombines TRBV9 with TRBJ2-1, with 11 bases that match TRBD1. Germline values: CDR1 SGDLS, CDR2 YYNGEE. The CDR3 runs 15 residues. V trimming: 1 base; J trimming: 13 bases; junction bases outside the gene matches: 10. This chain's CDR3 is CASSVTGQGGEKQFF. CDR3 nucleotides: TGTGCCAGCAGCGTAACGGGACAGGGGGGAGAAAAACAGTTCTTC.

The J gene is TRBJ1-3, the V gene TRBV18, with a weak D call TRBD1 (5 bases). Germline V gene data show CDR1 as KGHSH and CDR2 as LQKENI. V lost 5 bases and J 6 bases, leaving 8 bases between the germline ends. The CDR3 contains 12 residues. The CDR3: CASSDGTNTIYF. The CDR3 region has the DNA TGTGCCAGCTCAGATGGGACAAACACCATATATTTT.

On this clone itself: Because the CDR3 is missing its conserved closing phenylalanine or tryptophan, this is likely a read error. The DNA is left out, because the CDR3 cannot be placed on it with certainty; the CDR3 is given as TCRdb lists it. The chain employs TRBV6-1 and TRBJ1-1. The CDR3 length equals 11 residues, ends included. Germline V gives CDR1 MNHNS, CDR2 SASEGT. The CDR3: CASSEGGSAAH.

V usage is TRBV5-6 and J usage is TRBJ1-2; D may be TRBD1 (5 bases). Germline V gives CDR1 SGHDT, CDR2 YYEEEE. CDR3 length: 14 amino acids. Trimming left V 5 bases short and J 4 bases short, with 15 bases between. The CDR3 protein is CASRHTGALYGYTF. Written as DNA, the CDR3 is TGTGCCAGCAGACACACCGGGGCCCTCTATGGCTACACCTTC.

Comment on this clone: Other DNA sequences of this sample code for an identical CDR3. This chain uses TRBV18 with TRBJ2-5; D might be TRBD1 or TRBD2, each matching 5 bases. This CDR3 comprises 15 residues. Trimming pared 3 bases from V and 5 bases from J, leaving 16 bases between. Germline V lookup: CDR1 KGHSH, CDR2 LQKENI. DNA for the CDR3: TGTGCCAGCTCACCGCCGTCTCAGGGCGGGGAGACCCAGTACTTC. Its translation is CASSPPSQGGETQYF.

The rearrangement joins TRBV6-1 to TRBJ1-2; TRBD1 aligns across 7 bases. The CDR3 is 13 amino acids. CDR1 is MNHNS, CDR2 SASEGT, per germline. The trim removed 7 bases at V and 5 bases at J, leaving 7 bases unmatched. The CDR3 nucleotides are TGTGCCAGCACCACAGGGGAGGGGTATGGCTACACCTTC. Its protein product is CASTTGEGYGYTF.

This chain links TRBV19 with TRBJ2-7, with a tentative D call TRBD1 (6 bases). Between the trimmed V and J ends, which lost 3 bases and 3 bases, there was a span of 12 bases. This CDR3 is built from 14 residues. Germline V lookup: CDR1 LNHDA, CDR2 SQIVND (reference sequence). As DNA, the CDR3 is TGTGCCAGTAGTATGACTCAGGGGTACTACGAGCAGTACTTC. It specifies CASSMTQGYYEQYF. Looking up the rest from reference TRBV19 and TRBJ2-7 gives the full variable domain: DGGITQSPKYLFRKEGQNVTLSCEQNLNHDAMYWYRQDPGQGLRLIYYSQIVNDFQKGDIAEGYSVSREKKESFPLTVTSAQKNPTAFYLCASSMTQGYYEQYFGPGTRLTVT.

The rearrangement uses TRBV6-5 and TRBJ1-6; TRBD1 agrees at 9 bases. CDR1 MNHEY and CDR2 SVGAGI come from the germline V gene. The CDR3 sequence is 16 residues long. Trimming took 0 bases from V and 6 from J; bases not matched to a gene: 3. CDR3 protein: CASSYSGTGTNSPLHF. CDR3 coding DNA: TGTGCCAGCAGTTACTCGGGGACAGGGACTAATTCACCCCTCCACTTT.

The chain has TRBV9 and TRBJ2-2; D gene uncertain. Germline assignment: CDR1 SGDLS and CDR2 YYNGEE. The CDR3 consists of 13 residues. V was cut by 3 bases and J by 4 bases, with 7 bases left in between. The CDR3, as DNA: TGTGCCAGCAGCGGCCTCGGCACCGGGGAGCTGTTTTTT. Translation gives CASSGLGTGELFF.

With respect to this clone: The same CDR3 also results from other DNA sequences found in this sample. The chain combines TRBV28 with TRBJ1-2, with D tentatively TRBD1 (6 bases). This CDR3 is 12 amino acids long. Trimming took 5 bases from V and 4 from J, leaving 8 bases between them. Germline CDR1 and CDR2: MDHEN and SYDVKM. The DNA for the CDR3 is TGTGCCAGCAGTCTACAGGGCTATGGCTACACCTTC. This codes for CASSLQGYGYTF.

The rearrangement uses TRBV5-1 and TRBJ1-2; D is ambiguous. The CDR3 is 15 amino acids. Germline lookup yields CDR1 SGHRS and CDR2 YFSETQ. Trimming took off 0 bases at V and 0 bases at J, with 9 bases between the two ends. CDR3 sequence: CASSLANGANYGYTF. The DNA for the CDR3 is TGCGCCAGCAGCTTGGCGAATGGGGCTAACTATGGCTACACCTTC.

The CDR3 protein is CASKESGANTEAFF. The CDR3 DNA is TGCGCCAGCAAAGAATCAGGGGCGAACACTGAAGCTTTCTTT. This chain joins TRBV5-1 and TRBJ1-1; D may be TRBD1 (6 bases). The CDR3 totals 14 residues. V lost 6 bases to trimming and J lost 1 base, with 13 bases between them. In germline, CDR1 is SGHRS, CDR2 YFSETQ.

Many counts were recorded for this clone. Different DNA sequences within this sample yield the same CDR3. The chain couples TRBV11-2 to TRBJ2-3; D unresolved. The CDR3 sequence is 14 residues long. V lost 2 bases and J 6 bases, leaving 12 bases between the germline ends. In germline, CDR1 is SGHAT, CDR2 FQNNGV. The CDR3 nucleotides read TGTGCCAGCAGCTTAATAGGCAGCCGTGATACGCAGTATTTT. This sequence encodes CASSLIGSRDTQYF.

J is TRBJ2-7 and V is TRBV5-1; TRBD1 is a possible D gene (6 bases). This CDR3 spans 14 amino acids. Germline V gene sequence: CDR1 SGHRS, CDR2 YFSETQ. V gave up 4 bases and J gave up 6 bases, with 17 bases separating them. This CDR3 reads CASSPPGTSVEQYF. DNA for the CDR3: TGCGCCAGCAGCCCACCCGGGACAAGCGTCGAGCAGTACTTC. The full variable domain, in which reference TRBV5-1 and TRBJ2-7 provide the parts outside the CDR3, is KAGVTQTPRYLIKTRGQQVTLSCSPISGHRSVSWYQQTPGQGLQFLFEYFSETQRNKGNFPGRFSGRQFSNSRSEMNVSTLELGDSALYLCASSPPGTSVEQYFGPGTRLTVT.